This is a list of T cell receptor beta chains from one sample in a study of blood T cell repertoires in COVID-19. Clones were read by immunoSEQ multiplex PCR, and TCRdb kept only the in-frame ones, dropping some. The sample contains about 65,000 clones, about 81% of which appear only once. Sequencing used peripheral blood. The receptors shown here come from a man older than 75 with acute or convalescent COVID-19. The CDR3 runs from the conserved cysteine through the conserved F or W. D genes are given only for firm matches. Some rows mark clone size as missing; the rest say once, few, many or name a class of expanded clone.

clone_size	v_call	d_call	j_call	cdr3_nt	cdr3_aa
.	TRBV18	TRBD1	TRBJ1-3	TGTGCCAGCTCACCGACAGGGCCTAACTCTGGAAACACCATATATTTT	CASSPTGPNSGNTIYF
once	TRBV5-1	.	TRBJ2-3	TGCGCCAGCAGCTTGAATACAGGGTACACAGATACGCAGTATTTT	CASSLNTGYTDTQYF
once	TRBV9	.	TRBJ2-5	TGTGCCAGCAGCGGAGGACTCCAGCAAGAGACCCAGTACTTC	CASSGGLQQETQYF
few	TRBV13	.	TRBJ2-5	TGTGCCAGCAGCTTAGGCTCTGAAGAGACCCAGTACTTC	CASSLGSEETQYF
.	TRBV7-9	TRBD1	TRBJ2-7	TGTGCCAGCAGTGCAGGACAGGGGATATACGAGCAGTACTTC	CASSAGQGIYEQYF
.	TRBV19	TRBD1	TRBJ1-5	TGTGCCAGTAGCCCGGACAGGGGGAGCAATCAGCCCCAGCATTTT	CASSPDRGSNQPQHF
.	TRBV6-5	.	TRBJ1-2	TGTGCCAGCAGCTCACTTGGCTATGGCTACACCTTC	CASSSLGYGYTF
few	TRBV7-9	.	TRBJ1-5	TGTGCCAGCAGCTTAGAGGGGAAGCCCCAGCATTTT	CASSLEGKPQHF
once	TRBV3-1/TRBV3-2	.	TRBJ2-3	TGTGCCAGCAGCCACCGGGGGTCCTCGCGAGATACGCAGTATTTT	CASSHRGSSRDTQYF
.	TRBV2	TRBD1	TRBJ1-5	TGTGCCAGCAGACCGGGACAGAATAGCAATCAGCCCCAGCATTTT	CASRPGQNSNQPQHF
.	TRBV19	.	TRBJ1-5	TGTGCCAGTAGTACAGGGGCAGGCGGTAATCAGCCCCAGCATTTT	CASSTGAGGNQPQHF
.	TRBV27	TRBD2	TRBJ2-3	TGTGCCAGTGGACTAGCCTTCACAGATACGCAGTATTTT	CASGLAFTDTQYF
.	TRBV5-1	.	TRBJ2-4	TGCGCCAGCAACCCGGAGGGGGCCAAAAACATTCAGTACTTC	CASNPEGAKNIQYF
.	TRBV4-2	.	TRBJ2-7	TGTGCCAGCAGCCAATTTACAGGCAGTGACTACGAGCAGTACTTC	CASSQFTGSDYEQYF
.	TRBV19	.	TRBJ2-3	TGTGCCAGTAGTACCTTATCGGGATCACGCACAGATACGCAGTATTTT	CASSTLSGSRTDTQYF
.	TRBV18	.	TRBJ1-2	TGTGCCAGCTCACTCCCAGGGTCCAAAGATGGCTATGGCTACACCTTC	CASSLPGSKDGYGYTF
.	TRBV7-2	TRBD1	TRBJ2-5	TGTGCCAGCAGCTTATGGGACAGGGTTGGGGAGACCCAGTACTTC	CASSLWDRVGETQYF
.	TRBV6-5	.	TRBJ1-5	TGTGCCAGCAGTAGACGACAGGGCAATCAGCCCCAGCATTTT	CASSRRQGNQPQHF
.	TRBV25-1	TRBD1	TRBJ1-1	TGTGCCAGCAGTGACGTAGGACAGGGTAGAGCGTACACTGAAGCTTTCTTT	CASSDVGQGRAYTEAFF
.	TRBV19	.	TRBJ1-1	TGTGCCAGTAGTATCGAGGTTTCTATGAACACTGAAGCTTTCTTT	CASSIEVSMNTEAFF
.	TRBV2	.	TRBJ1-2	TGTGCCAGCAGTGAAGAGGGAGGGGTGGATGGCTACACCTTC	CASSEEGGVDGYTF
few	TRBV7-9	.	TRBJ1-2	TGTGCCAGCAGCCATGGACAAAAAAATGGCTACACCTTC	CASSHGQKNGYTF
.	TRBV28	TRBD1	TRBJ2-5	TGTGCCAGCAGTTTAGGGACAGGCCCACAAGAGACCCAGTACTTC	CASSLGTGPQETQYF
.	TRBV9	TRBD2	TRBJ2-3	TGTGCCAGCAGCGCCGCGGGACTAGCGGGGGAGGTCGGTTCTGCAGATACGCAGTATTTT	CASSAAGLAGEVGSADTQYF
.	TRBV12-3/TRBV12-4	.	TRBJ1-1	TGTGCTCCCCGGGCGGGCCGAGCTTTCTTT	CAPRAGRAFF
few	TRBV7-3	TRBD2	TRBJ2-2	TGTGCCAGCAGCTTACTTAGCGGGAGGACCGGGGAGCTGTTTTTT	CASSLLSGRTGELFF
once	TRBV6-6	.	TRBJ1-1	TGTGCCAGCAGTAGCGGGAGGGACACTGAAGCTTTCTTT	CASSSGRDTEAFF
once	TRBV9	TRBD1	TRBJ1-4	TGTGCCAGCAGCCCGACAGGGGGACTAGAAGAAAAACTGTTTTTT	CASSPTGGLEEKLFF
.	TRBV15	TRBD1	TRBJ2-5	TGTGCCACCAGCAGAGGACAGGGAAGAGTTCAAGAGACCCAGTACTTC	CATSRGQGRVQETQYF
.	TRBV11-2	TRBD2	TRBJ2-3	TGTGCCAGCAGACAGAGCGGGGGGGCCGGAGATACGCAGTATTTT	CASRQSGGAGDTQYF
.	TRBV24-1	TRBD2	TRBJ2-3	TGTGCCACCAGTGACCCCTTCGGGGGGGGTCCGGATACGCAGTATTTT	CATSDPFGGGPDTQYF
.	TRBV28	TRBD1	TRBJ1-2	TGTGCCAGCAGCTCTGGGACAGCCGCTAACTATGGCTACACCTTC	CASSSGTAANYGYTF
.	TRBV18	.	TRBJ1-2	TGTGCCAGCTCACCCTTAGCGGACCCCTTATTCGGCTACACCTTC	CASSPLADPLFGYTF
.	TRBV5-1	.	TRBJ1-6	TGCGCCAGCAGCTTTACGGGGGAAAATTCACCCCTCCACTTT	CASSFTGENSPLHF
.	TRBV6-5	.	TRBJ1-2	TGTGCCAGCAGACCCCCAGCCGGGTATGGCTACACCTTC	CASRPPAGYGYTF